Below are 14 T cell receptor beta chains sequenced from a single sample in a study of beta chain features in type 1 diabetes. The investigators reverse transcribed all of the isolated RNA, so they sequenced expressed TCRB transcripts. The protocol was immunoSEQ multiplex PCR, while the TCRdb copy is restricted to in-frame clones and leaves out a portion. The sample records a few hundred thousand clones, about 14% being singletons. The specimen was naive CD4+ T cells from blood. These receptors all come from a man aged 30 to 39 in good health.

A note on this clone: Other DNA sequences in this specimen translate into the identical CDR3. This chain uses TRBV9 with TRBJ2-5; D gene unclear. The germline gives CDR1 SGDLS, CDR2 YYNGEE. This CDR3 contains 13 residues. Between the trimmed V and J ends, which lost 0 bases and 4 bases, there was a span of 7 bases. Here the CDR3 reads CASSVVGSETQYF. The CDR3 DNA follows: TGTGCCAGCAGCGTAGTCGGATCAGAGACCCAGTACTTC.

This clone was observed a handful of times. This rearrangement joins TRBV6-5 to TRBJ2-2; no clear D gene. V gave up 5 bases and J gave up 0 bases, with 10 bases separating them. The CDR3 contains 15 residues. The V gene's germline CDR1 is MNHEY and CDR2 SVGAGI. CDR3 in amino acids: CASSAAGANTGELFF. The DNA for the CDR3 is TGTGCCAGCAGTGCCGCCGGAGCGAACACCGGGGAGCTGTTTTTT.

This clone was counted a few times. The chain has TRBV29-1 and TRBJ2-3; TRBD2 matches 14 bases. CDR3 length: 15 residues. Unmatched junction bases numbered 4, after V lost 4 bases and J lost 4 bases. CDR1 and CDR2 from the germline V gene are SQVTM and ANQGSEA. CDR3: CSVGGLAGDSDTQYF. For the CDR3, the DNA is TGCAGCGTTGGGGGACTAGCGGGAGATTCAGATACGCAGTATTTT.

J is TRBJ2-2 and V is TRBV18; 7 nucleotides agree with TRBD1. The CDR3 covers 16 residues. The J segment lost 3 bases and the V segment lost 2 bases, leaving 6 bases of the junction unmatched. The germline gives CDR1 KGHSH, CDR2 LQKENI. The CDR3 reads CASSPKQGWYTGELFF. Written as DNA, the CDR3 is TGTGCCAGCTCACCAAAACAGGGGTGGTACACCGGGGAGCTGTTTTTT.

This clone appeared many times. CDR3 bases: TGTGCCTGGAGCGAACAGGTCCACTATGGCTACACCTTC. Encoded protein: CAWSEQVHYGYTF. The chain joins TRBV30 to TRBJ1-2; D possibly corresponds to TRBD1 (5 bases). Per germline, CDR1 GTSNPN and CDR2 SVGIG (reference sequence). This CDR3 region has 13 residues. Trimming cost V 3 bases and J 3 bases, with 11 bases left between them.

The V gene is TRBV7-3, the J gene TRBJ2-3, with a tentative D call TRBD2 (6 bases). The germline V gene has CDR1 SGHTA and CDR2 FQGTGA. V lost 6 bases and J 1 base, leaving 17 bases between the germline ends. This CDR3 has 16 amino acids. The CDR3 protein is CASSRQPGLRTDTQYF. The CDR3 nucleotides are TGTGCCAGCAGTCGACAACCGGGACTGCGCACAGATACGCAGTATTTT.

This rearrangement joins TRBV18 to TRBJ2-1; unclear D gene. Trimming left V 4 bases short and J 9 bases short, with 7 bases between. CDR1 KGHSH and CDR2 LQKENI come from the germline V gene. This CDR3 contains 11 residues. CDR3 DNA: TGTGCCAGCTCACTGTCGGGTGAGCAGTTCTTC. It specifies CASSLSGEQFF.

This clone was picked up a small number of times. The chain carries TRBV7-2 and TRBJ2-3, with D tentatively TRBD2 (5 bases). The CDR3 is 14 amino acids. V lost 4 bases and J 0 bases, leaving 8 bases between the germline ends. CDR1 is SGHTA, CDR2 FQGNSA, per germline. The CDR3 reads CASSSRGSTDTQYF. CDR3 bases: TGTGCCAGCAGCTCACGCGGGAGCACAGATACGCAGTATTTT.

V and J are TRBV18 and TRBJ2-3; TRBD2 matches at 12 bases. The junction had 6 bases not matched to a gene; V was cut back by 3 bases and J by 2 bases. Germline V gene sequence: CDR1 KGHSH, CDR2 LQKENI. The CDR3 spans 17 residues. The CDR3 DNA reads as TGTGCCAGCTCACCCTCCGGACTAGCGGGAAACACAGATACGCAGTATTTT. The encoded protein is CASSPSGLAGNTDTQYF.

This chain links TRBV7-2 with TRBJ1-2; no definite D call. The V end lost 3 bases, the J end lost 2 bases, and 7 bases lay between the germline ends. This CDR3 has 13 residues. CDR1 and CDR2 from the germline V gene are SGHTA and FQGNSA. The CDR3 DNA reads TGTGCCAGCAGCTTTCGAAGAAACTATGGCTACACCTTC. This encodes CASSFRRNYGYTF.

In its sample, this clone was seen a few times. This rearrangement joins TRBV3-2 to TRBJ2-7; the D call of TRBD2 is as the table states it, not checked on the DNA. TRBV3-2 is noted as a pseudogene. This CDR3 contains 9 residues. The CDR3 spells CATVREQYF. In nucleotides, the CDR3 is TGTGCCACCGTCCGGGAGCAGTACTTC.

This clone was counted between two and nine times. A junction boundary mismatches the germline segment, possibly from a read error. The rearrangement links TRBV13 to TRBJ2-7, with 8 positions matching TRBD1. The CDR3 length is 13 residues. Germline V gene data show CDR1 as PRHDT and CDR2 as FYEKMQ (reference sequence). CDR3 DNA: TGTGCCAGCAGCATAGGACAGGGTTACGAGCAGTACTTC. Translation gives CASSIGQGYEQYF. Looking up the rest from reference TRBV13 and TRBJ2-7 gives the full variable domain: AAGVIQSPRHLIKEKRETATLKCYPIPRHDTVYWYQQGPGQDPQFLISFYEKMQSDKGSIPDRFSAQQFSDYHSELNMSSLELGDSALYFCASSIGQGYEQYFGPGTRLTVT.

This chain connects TRBV18 to TRBJ2-7; 9 nucleotides match TRBD1. V trimming: 3 bases; J trimming: 4 bases; junction bases outside the gene matches: 7. From germline, CDR1 is KGHSH and CDR2 LQKENI. The CDR3 totals 15 residues. For the CDR3, the DNA is TGTGCCAGCTCACCCCCGGGACAGGGCTCGTACGAGCAGTACTTC. As protein: CASSPPGQGSYEQYF.

This clone came up a few times. The chain couples TRBV7-6 to TRBJ2-3, with D possibly TRBD1 on 6 matching bases. The V end lost 1 base, the J end lost 4 bases, and 15 bases lay between the germline ends. The CDR3 contains 16 residues. The germline CDR1 and CDR2 sequences are SGHVS and FNYEAQ. The CDR3: CASSLGQAGRSDTQYF. The CDR3 bases are TGTGCCAGCAGCTTAGGACAGGCCGGACGATCAGATACGCAGTATTTT.